What follows are 3 T cell receptor beta chains derived from one specimen sequenced in a study of blood T cell repertoires in COVID-19. The assay was immunoSEQ multiplex PCR, and TCRdb's table has in-frame clones only and misses some. There are 300,000 to 500,000 clones in the sample; 88% occur only once, and roughly 0.97% lies in the top ten. Specimen: PBMCs or T cells enriched from blood (not recorded which). The receptors here all came from a woman aged 25 to 39 with acute COVID-19.

This clone was recorded only once. The CDR3 here is CASSPPGQGLMNTEAFF. For the CDR3, the DNA is TGTGCCAGCTCACCACCCGGACAGGGGCTCATGAACACTGAAGCTTTCTTT. This chain uses TRBV18 with TRBJ1-1; 9 nucleotides agree with TRBD1. V was clipped by 0 bases and J by 0 bases; unmatched bases: 5. This CDR3 has 17 amino acids. CDR1 is KGHSH and CDR2 is LQKENI in the germline V gene.

The rearrangement uses TRBV19 and TRBJ1-2; tentative D call: TRBD1 (6 bases). This CDR3 contains 15 residues. The V and J ends lost 0 bases and 4 bases respectively, with 12 bases between them. Germline assignment: CDR1 LNHDA and CDR2 SQIVND (reference sequence). Written as DNA, the CDR3 is TGTGCCAGTAGTATAGATTTCCGGACAGCCTATGGCTACACCTTC. The encoded protein is CASSIDFRTAYGYTF.

This chain links TRBV2 with TRBJ2-7; 7 bases line up with TRBD1. With V trimmed by 6 bases and J by 2 bases, 7 bases remained unmatched. The V gene's germline CDR1 is SNHLY and CDR2 FYNNEI. The CDR3 is 14 amino acids. CDR3 protein: CASSTGTVPYEQYF. The CDR3 bases are TGTGCCAGCAGCACCGGGACAGTACCCTACGAGCAGTACTTC. Full variable domain (remainder filled in from reference TRBV2 and TRBJ2-7): EPEVTQTPSHQVTQMGQEVILRCVPISNHLYFYWYRQILGQKVEFLVSFYNNEISEKSEIFDDQFSVERPDGSNFTLKIRSTKLEDSAMYFCASSTGTVPYEQYFGPGTRLTVT.